The 8 T cell receptor beta chains below all came from one sample that was sequenced in a study of OX40 agonist ivuxolimab in advanced cancers. Library method: the immunoSEQ multiplex PCR assay. Held by TCRdb, this immuneACCESS table contains in-frame sequences only and omits some clones. Under half of the omission traces to an unresolved V gene where checked; the cause of the rest is unknown. For this sample the table gives roughly 70,000 clones, of which approximately 85% were detected only once. 0.53% of the sample goes to the ten largest clones. The specimen comprised CD4+ or CD8+ T cells sorted from blood, sampled in a trial of the OX40 agonist ivuxolimab. The receptors were sampled from an adult with an advanced solid tumor such as melanoma, head and neck, liver or kidney cancer.

The chain recombines TRBV5-1 with TRBJ2-7; weak D call: TRBD1 (6 bases). The V gene lost 7 bases and the J gene lost 0 bases, with 11 bases spanning the gap. CDR1 and CDR2 from the germline V gene are SGHRS and YFSETQ. The CDR3 has 13 residues. CDR3 bases: TGCGCCAGCGGAGGACAGAGCTCCTACGAGCAGTACTTC. Its translation: CASGGQSSYEQYF.

The rearrangement uses TRBV5-6 and TRBJ2-1; unclear D gene. The CDR3 is 16 amino acids. From germline, CDR1 is SGHDT and CDR2 YYEEEE. The V gene lost 1 base and the J gene lost 0 bases, with 11 bases spanning the gap. CDR3 in amino acids: CASSLFTVGSYNEQFF. Here the CDR3 DNA reads TGTGCCAGCAGCTTGTTTACGGTTGGCTCCTACAATGAGCAGTTCTTC.

The V gene is TRBV5-1, the J gene TRBJ1-2; TRBD1 is a possible D gene (6 bases). V dropped 2 bases and J dropped 8 bases, with 19 bases sitting between them. Looked up from germline, CDR1 is SGHRS and CDR2 is YFSETQ. This CDR3 comprises 15 residues. CDR3 coding DNA: TGCGCCAGCAGCTTCCCTTCGACAGGCTGGGGGGGCTACACCTTC. Translation gives CASSFPSTGWGGYTF.

J is TRBJ2-5 and V is TRBV19, with D tentatively TRBD1 or TRBD2 (5 bases each). The CDR3 spans 15 residues. CDR1 LNHDA and CDR2 SQIVND come from the germline V gene (reference sequence). V was cut by 5 bases and J by 2 bases, with 15 bases left in between. For the CDR3, the DNA is TGTGCCAGTAGTCGTGGGACCTCTCTACAAGAGACCCAGTACTTC. Amino acid sequence: CASSRGTSLQETQYF.

The chain links TRBV10-1 to TRBJ2-3; TRBD2 aligns across 8 bases. V shed 2 bases and J 4 bases; nucleotides not matched to a gene: 2. Germline CDR1 and CDR2: WNHNN and SYGVQD (reference sequence). The CDR3 is 14 residues long. In DNA form, the CDR3 reads TGCGCCAGCAGTGAGCGAGCGGGAGCAGATACGCAGTATTTT. It is translated as CASSERAGADTQYF.

The CDR3 DNA reads as TGCAGCGTTGTATCTCCACGGGAGGGAGATACGCAGTATTTT. This encodes CSVVSPREGDTQYF. The genes are TRBV29-1 and TRBJ2-3; the match to TRBD2 covers 8 bases. The CDR3 sequence is 14 residues long. Germline V CDR1 and CDR2: SQVTM, ANQGSEA. V was pared by 4 bases and J by 5 bases, with 8 bases of the junction left unmatched.

This sequence joins TRBV6-5 and TRBJ1-1, with a tentative D call TRBD1 (5 bases). CDR3 length: 14 amino acids. V gave up 7 bases and J gave up 4 bases, with 16 bases separating them. CDR1 and CDR2 from the germline V gene are MNHEY and SVGAGI. This CDR3 is CASKIPGAVTEAFF. The CDR3 nucleotides read TGTGCCAGCAAGATACCTGGGGCCGTCACTGAAGCTTTCTTT.

The chain joins TRBV10-1 to TRBJ2-6; D is possibly TRBD2 (6 bases). The CDR3 has 18 residues. Germline V gene sequence: CDR1 WNHNN, CDR2 SYGVQD (reference sequence). The V and J ends lost 6 bases and 0 bases respectively, with 18 bases between them. This chain's CDR3 is CASRDYGHNNSGANVLTF. The CDR3 DNA sequence: TGCGCCAGCAGGGACTATGGACATAACAACTCTGGGGCCAACGTCCTGACTTTC.